This T cell receptor (beta chain) was obtained from a study of T-cell reconstitution after alpha-beta-depleted transplantation in children. This clonotype appeared a few times. Antigen: not known. The library targeted TCRbeta and was prepared with unique molecular identifiers. TCRdb reprocessed the PCR reads via MiXCR and lists one record per CDR3 protein. Among some 600,000 distinct CDR3 sequences, under 15% were seen once, and the ten largest hold around 2.2%. The study, taken as a whole, reports: Recipient T cells and thymic progenitors that survived were the source of the high TCRbeta diversity seen at day 60 in some patients. T-cell counts and diversity at one year following transplant were attributed mainly to newly produced T cells.

This CDR3 spans 15 amino acids. Germline assignment: CDR1 MNHEY and CDR2 SMNVEV (reference sequence). V lost 6 bases, J lost 6 bases, and 12 bases stayed unmatched. Sequencing used PBMCs, mostly from graft donor cells, obtained 360 days after TCRalphabeta/CD19-depleted stem cell transplant. The receptor comes from a male patient younger than 18 who had a stem cell transplant for acute myeloid leukemia, so the T cells may come from the graft donor. The rearrangement joins TRBV27 to TRBJ2-7; 9 nucleotides align to TRBD1. The CDR3 coding sequence is TGTGCCAGCAGCGGCCACCCGGGACAGGGAATCGAGCAGTACTTC. Its protein product is CASSGHPGQGIEQYF.